The next 19 T cell receptor beta chains were all read from a single sample in a study of radiotherapy plus CTLA-4 blockade in lung cancer. The table came from immunoSEQ multiplex PCR; TCRdb's copy has only in-frame clones and leaves some out. Of 81,000 or so clones listed, 78% are singletons. The sample in question was peripheral blood, obtained from a patient treated with radiotherapy plus ipilimumab. The receptors here all came from a human donor with non-small cell lung cancer whose response to radiotherapy plus ipilimumab could not be evaluated. Some clones in this sample may be carry-over from other donors' samples.

V and J are TRBV6-5 and TRBJ1-2; 10 bases map to TRBD1. CDR1 MNHEY and CDR2 SVGAGI come from the germline V gene. J lost 8 bases, V lost 6 bases, and 6 bases had no gene match. The CDR3 has 13 amino acids. CDR3 coding DNA: TGTGCCAGCAGGGGACAGGGGATAGAGGGCTACACCTTC. It is translated as CASRGQGIEGYTF.

The rearrangement uses TRBV6-5 and TRBJ1-2; 10 bases match TRBD1. The V gene end was trimmed by 0 bases and the J gene end by 8 bases; junction bases not matched to a gene: 3. The CDR3 contains 14 residues. Germline V CDR1 and CDR2: MNHEY, SVGAGI. The CDR3 sequence is CASSYSDRGKGYTF. For the CDR3, the DNA is TGTGCCAGCAGTTACTCGGACAGGGGGAAAGGCTACACCTTC.

V usage is TRBV4-2 and J usage is TRBJ2-5; 11 nucleotides align to TRBD2. The J segment lost 5 bases and the V segment lost 5 bases, leaving 10 bases of the junction unmatched. The CDR3 consists of 16 residues. Germline V gene data show CDR1 as LGHNA and CDR2 as YNFKEQ. CDR3 loop: CASSGGTSGGGETQYF. CDR3 in DNA: TGTGCCAGCAGCGGGGGCACTAGCGGGGGCGGGGAGACCCAGTACTTC.

This clone was seen only once. This chain links TRBV30 with TRBJ2-6, with TRBD1 matching 9 bases. Germline CDR1 is GTSNPN and CDR2 is SVGIG (reference sequence). Trimming took 4 bases from V and 3 from J; bases not matched to a gene: 10. The CDR3 covers 17 residues. The CDR3 protein is CAWIGGQGLSGANVLTF. CDR3 nucleotide sequence: TGTGCCTGGATTGGGGGACAGGGCCTCAGTGGGGCCAACGTCCTGACTTTC.

CDR3 sequence: CASSSTGISLLYGYTF. CDR3 coding DNA: TGTGCCAGCAGCTCGACAGGGATCTCCTTACTTTATGGCTACACCTTC. This sequence joins TRBV7-2 and TRBJ1-2; 7 bases agree with TRBD1. The CDR3 runs 16 residues. The germline V gene encodes CDR1 SGHTA and CDR2 FQGNSA. Trimming cost V 4 bases and J 5 bases; bases outside gene matches: 13.

The rearrangement joins TRBV7-9 to TRBJ2-1; 7 nucleotides line up with TRBD1. Trimming took 5 bases from V and 11 from J; bases not matched to a gene: 6. The CDR3 extends over 12 amino acids. The V gene's germline CDR1 is SEHNR and CDR2 FQNEAQ (reference sequence). The CDR3 region is CASSPRTGQQFF. The CDR3 DNA is TGTGCCAGCAGCCCGCGGACAGGACAGCAGTTCTTC.

The rearrangement links TRBV29-1 to TRBJ1-2; possibly TRBD1 for D (5 bases). V dropped 2 bases and J dropped 4 bases, with 11 bases sitting between them. CDR1 and CDR2 (germline): SQVTM, ANQGSEA. CDR3 length: 13 amino acids. CDR3 amino acids: CSVEIGGTYGYTF. CDR3 nucleotides: TGCAGCGTTGAAATTGGAGGGACCTATGGCTACACCTTC.

The rearrangement joins TRBV9 to TRBJ2-1; 10 nucleotides align to TRBD2. J gave up 4 bases and V 4 bases, and 11 bases lay outside the gene matches. This CDR3 contains 17 residues. Germline CDR1 and CDR2: SGDLS and YYNGEE. The CDR3 here is CASSPPGSGGVYNEQFF. CDR3 coding DNA: TGTGCCAGCAGCCCCCCTGGAAGCGGGGGGGTATACAATGAGCAGTTCTTC.

The V gene is TRBV7-2, the J gene TRBJ2-7; D possibly corresponds to TRBD2 (6 bases). V lost 3 bases and J 6 bases, leaving 18 bases between the germline ends. Germline lookup yields CDR1 SGHTA and CDR2 FQGNSA. The CDR3 length is 15 residues. CDR3 region: CASSFLGLPSGEQYF. DNA for the CDR3: TGTGCCAGCAGCTTCCTAGGACTACCTTCGGGCGAGCAGTACTTC.

As regards this clone: Mismatch with germline at one junction end may stem from a read error. V usage is TRBV2 and J usage is TRBJ2-7; weak D call: TRBD2 (5 bases). CDR1 and CDR2 (germline): SNHLY, FYNNEI. The CDR3 runs to 12 residues. The CDR3 coding sequence is TGTGCCAGCAGGGAAGCGGCATACGAGCAGTACTTC. Translated: CASREAAYEQYF.

The V and J genes are TRBV6-1 and TRBJ2-3, with D possibly being TRBD1 (5 bases). The germline V gene has CDR1 MNHNS and CDR2 SASEGT. Between the trimmed V and J ends, which lost 2 bases and 2 bases, there was a span of 14 bases. The CDR3 sequence is 16 residues long. CDR3 loop: CASSERWGQFTDTQYF. The CDR3, as DNA: TGTGCCAGCAGTGAAAGATGGGGCCAATTCACAGATACGCAGTATTTT.

The gene calls are TRBV19 and TRBJ1-1, with D maybe TRBD1 (5 bases). The CDR3 covers 13 residues. Per the germline V gene, CDR1 is LNHDA and CDR2 is SQIVND (reference sequence). Trimming took 10 bases from V and 3 from J, leaving 15 bases between them. CDR3 DNA: TGTGCCACTCAGGGTTCGGGGGACACTGAAGCTTTCTTT. This sequence encodes CATQGSGDTEAFF.

The chain couples TRBV13 to TRBJ2-7, with 8 bases that match TRBD2. Germline V CDR1 and CDR2: PRHDT, FYEKMQ (reference sequence). The CDR3 sequence is 12 residues long. With V trimmed by 8 bases and J by 6 bases, 6 bases remained unmatched. The CDR3 coding sequence is TGTGCCAGCTCCTCGGGAGGGGTCGAGCAGTACTTC. Its protein product is CASSSGGVEQYF.

The chain combines TRBV5-4 with TRBJ2-2, with 11 positions matching TRBD2. Germline V lookup: CDR1 SGHNT, CDR2 YYREEE (reference sequence). The CDR3 loop spans 18 amino acids. V was clipped by 6 bases and J by 4 bases; unmatched bases: 14. This CDR3 reads CASIRTSGHGSGTGELFF. In DNA form, the CDR3 reads TGTGCCAGCATTAGGACTAGCGGGCACGGTTCGGGCACCGGGGAGCTGTTTTTT.

The chain couples TRBV5-1 to TRBJ1-3; 9 bases agree with TRBD1. Germline V gives CDR1 SGHRS, CDR2 YFSETQ. V lost 4 bases to trimming and J lost 2 bases; unmatched junction nucleotides: 7. This CDR3 is 16 amino acids long. The CDR3 here is CASSPAGTGTGNTIYF. The CDR3 nucleotides read TGCGCCAGCAGCCCCGCCGGGACAGGGACTGGAAACACCATATATTTT.

V and J are TRBV4-3 and TRBJ1-3, with TRBD1 as a possible D gene (6 bases). The germline gives CDR1 LGHNA, CDR2 YSLEER. With 2 bases removed from V and 4 bases from J, the gap between germline ends came to 15 bases. The CDR3 loop spans 16 amino acids. The CDR3 coding sequence is TGCGCCAGCAGCCAAAACCCGCACAGGGACGGAAACACCATATATTTT. Its protein is CASSQNPHRDGNTIYF.

This rearrangement joins TRBV4-1 to TRBJ1-2, with a tentative D call TRBD1 (6 bases). The CDR3 length is 13 residues. Trimming left V 4 bases short and J 8 bases short, with 14 bases between. Per the germline V gene, CDR1 is MGHRA and CDR2 is YSYEKL. CDR3 sequence: CASSRLGGEGYTF. Written as DNA, the CDR3 is TGCGCCAGCAGCCGGTTAGGGGGGGAGGGCTACACCTTC.

The V and J genes are TRBV7-2 and TRBJ2-3; the D gene is possibly TRBD2 (5 bases). V was pared by 3 bases and J by 6 bases, with 7 bases between. This CDR3 region has 12 residues. CDR1 and CDR2 from the germline V gene are SGHTA and FQGNSA. This CDR3 reads CASSFWRDTQYF. The CDR3 nucleotides read TGTGCCAGCAGCTTTTGGAGGGATACGCAGTATTTT.

Written as DNA, the CDR3 is TGTGCCAGCAGTGAACCTCGGGGCAATCAGCCCCAGCATTTT. This gives the protein CASSEPRGNQPQHF. V and J are TRBV6-1 and TRBJ1-5; D is unclear. CDR1 is MNHNS and CDR2 is SASEGT in the germline V gene. The CDR3 length is 14 residues. V shed 2 bases and J shed 2 bases, with 7 bases lying between them.